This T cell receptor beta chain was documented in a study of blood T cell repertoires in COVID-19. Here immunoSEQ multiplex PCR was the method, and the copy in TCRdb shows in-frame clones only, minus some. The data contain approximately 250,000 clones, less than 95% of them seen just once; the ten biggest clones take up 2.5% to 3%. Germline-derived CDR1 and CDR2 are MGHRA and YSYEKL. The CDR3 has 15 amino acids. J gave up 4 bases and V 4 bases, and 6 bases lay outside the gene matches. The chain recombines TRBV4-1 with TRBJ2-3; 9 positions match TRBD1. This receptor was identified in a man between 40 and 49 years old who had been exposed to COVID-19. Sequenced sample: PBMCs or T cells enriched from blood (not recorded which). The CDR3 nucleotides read TGCGCCAGCAGCCTGGGACAGGGAGTGGCAGATACGCAGTATTTT. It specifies CASSLGQGVADTQYF.